Listed below are T cell receptor beta chains from one sample, sequenced in a study of control samples from healthy donors and cancer patients. TCRdb's table, derived via immunoSEQ multiplex PCR, lists solely in-frame clones and lacks some. The profile shows 75,000 to 100,000 clones, approximately 86% of them singletons. Sample: blood. These receptor sequences come from a woman between 45 and 60 years old in good health. Each CDR3 is given with its conserved first and last residue. A D gene is named only where the DNA matches it firmly. Expanded clones get a size class; other rows say once, few or many, or leave the size out.

v_call	clone_size	d_call	j_call	cdr3_nt	cdr3_aa
TRBV28	-	-	TRBJ2-7	TGTGCCAGCAACAGCAGGGATACGGTCGCGCAGTACTTC	CASNSRDTVAQYF
TRBV9	-	-	TRBJ1-4	TGTGCCAGCAGCGTGGGGCCGTTGGGACGGAGTAATGAAAAACTGTTTTTT	CASSVGPLGRSNEKLFF
TRBV5-6	-	-	TRBJ2-7	TGTGCCAGCAGCTTACTCAGGGGCTACGAGCAGTACTTC	CASSLLRGYEQYF
TRBV5-1	-	TRBD2	TRBJ2-1	TGCGCCAGCACCAAGGATAGCGGGGGGGTGTACAATGAGCAGTTCTTC	CASTKDSGGVYNEQFF
TRBV4-2	-	-	TRBJ1-1	TGTGCCAGCAGGCCGCCCGGGACACAGACTGAAGCTTTCTTT	CASRPPGTQTEAFF
TRBV7-9	-	-	TRBJ2-2	TGTGCCAGCAGCTCCTACTCTACCGGGGAGCTGTTTTTT	CASSSYSTGELFF
TRBV9	-	-	TRBJ2-2	TGTGCCAGCAGCCCCCGTGGCGGTGGGGAGCTGTTTTTT	CASSPRGGGELFF
TRBV7-2	-	-	TRBJ2-7	TGTGCCAGCAGCTTAGCGATCAGCGCAGGGACCTACGAGCAGTACTTC	CASSLAISAGTYEQYF
TRBV27	-	-	TRBJ2-3	TGTGCCAGCAGTTCTTACCCCCGGGACTTACCCACAGATACGCAGTATTTT	CASSSYPRDLPTDTQYF
TRBV7-3	once	-	TRBJ2-3	TGTGCCAGCAGCATAGCTGATGGCACAGATACGCAGTATTTT	CASSIADGTDTQYF
TRBV6-1	-	-	TRBJ2-1	TGTGCCAGCAGCCGAGGGGGGACTTCGGGTAATGAGCAGTTCTTC	CASSRGGTSGNEQFF
TRBV4-2	-	-	TRBJ1-4	TGTGCCAGCAGCCCTGGTTCAGGCTCAACTAATGAAAAACTGTTTTTT	CASSPGSGSTNEKLFF
TRBV3-1/TRBV3-2	-	-	TRBJ1-5	TGTGCCAGCAGCCAAGACAGCCGCGGGGGTCAGCCCCAGCATTTT	CASSQDSRGGQPQHF
TRBV5-8	-	-	TRBJ1-2	TGTGCCAGCAGCTTGGTGCGGCAGGGAGACTACACCTTC	CASSLVRQGDYTF
TRBV7-9	-	TRBD1	TRBJ2-2	TGTGCCAGCAGCACCGGACAGGGGGCTGACACCGGGGAGCTGTTTTTT	CASSTGQGADTGELFF
TRBV11-3	-	TRBD1	TRBJ1-3	TGTGCCAGCAGCTTGGGACAGTATATTGGAAACACCATATATTTT	CASSLGQYIGNTIYF
TRBV28	-	-	TRBJ2-5	TGTGCCAGCAGTTTACAGGGAAGATCGTTCGAGACCCAGTACTTC	CASSLQGRSFETQYF
TRBV6-5	-	-	TRBJ2-7	TGTGCCAGCAGTTGGTCTAGCAGATATTACGAGCAGTACTTC	CASSWSSRYYEQYF
TRBV11-3	few	TRBD1	TRBJ2-1	TGTGCCAGCAGCCCTCGACAGGGTATGGGCATTCGTGACAATGAGCAGTTCTTC	CASSPRQGMGIRDNEQFF
TRBV3-1/TRBV3-2	-	-	TRBJ1-1	TGTGCCAGCAGCCAAAGGGGGACACGTGAAGCTTTCTTT	CASSQRGTREAFF
TRBV13	-	TRBD1	TRBJ1-3	TGTGCCAGCAGCGCGACAGGGTTTCGTGGAAACACCATATATTTT	CASSATGFRGNTIYF
TRBV3-1/TRBV3-2	-	-	TRBJ1-1	TGTGCCAGCACCCCCGGGGGAGGGGGCACTGAAGCTTTCTTT	CASTPGGGGTEAFF
TRBV6-5	-	TRBD1	TRBJ2-7	TGTGCCAGCAGTTTTGGGGACAGCTACGAGCAGTACTTC	CASSFGDSYEQYF
TRBV4-2	-	-	TRBJ1-3	TGTGCCAGCAGCCAAGCAGGGTCTTTAAGTGGAAACACCATATATTTT	CASSQAGSLSGNTIYF
TRBV7-3	-	TRBD1	TRBJ2-3	TGTGCCAGCAGCTCCACAGGGGGGGATACGCAGTATTTT	CASSSTGGDTQYF
TRBV18	-	TRBD1	TRBJ2-7	TGTGCCAGCTCACCACCCCAGGGGGCTAATTACTACGAGCAGTACTTC	CASSPPQGANYYEQYF
TRBV5-6	-	TRBD2	TRBJ2-5	TGTGCCAGCAGCTCTAGCGGGGGGGCCCAGGAGACCCAGTACTTC	CASSSSGGAQETQYF
TRBV9	-	-	TRBJ1-1	TGTGCCAGCAGCGTAACCCCCTTGAACACTGAAGCTTTCTTT	CASSVTPLNTEAFF
TRBV28	-	-	TRBJ1-3	TGTGCCAGCAGATATAGCTCTGGAAACACCATATATTTT	CASRYSSGNTIYF
TRBV21-1	-	-	TRBJ2-5	TGTGCCAGCAGCGAAAACCCACGGGGTCCCCAAGAGACCCAGTACTTC	CASSENPRGPQETQYF
TRBV18	-	TRBD1	TRBJ1-2	TGTGCCAGCTCCCTTACGGCGGAACAGGGGATTCGTGGCTACACCTTC	CASSLTAEQGIRGYTF
TRBV20-1	-	-	TRBJ2-7	TGCAGTGCTACTAACCACTACGAGCAGTACTTC	CSATNHYEQYF
TRBV18	-	-	TRBJ2-5	TGTGCCAGCTCACCGGGTGGAGACAAACAAGAGACCCAGTACTTC	CASSPGGDKQETQYF
TRBV28	-	-	TRBJ2-3	TGTGCCAGCAGTCTTGAGCCGGCATCAGATACGCAGTATTTT	CASSLEPASDTQYF
TRBV14	-	-	TRBJ1-1	TGTGCCAGCAGCCAAGTCCCCCCAGGGCTAAGTGAGACTGAAGCTTTCTTT	CASSQVPPGLSETEAFF
TRBV5-4	-	TRBD2	TRBJ2-7	TGTGCCAGCAGCCGGACTAGCGGTGCCTACGAGCAGTACTTC	CASSRTSGAYEQYF
TRBV12-5	-	-	TRBJ1-6	TGTGCTAGTGGTTTGCAGGGGACTTCACCCCTCCACTTT	CASGLQGTSPLHF
TRBV10-3	-	-	TRBJ2-5	TGTGCCATCAGCGGGGTCCAAGAGACCCAGTACTTC	CAISGVQETQYF
TRBV10-3	-	TRBD1	TRBJ1-1	TGTGCCATCGACAGGGGCCCCGAGGACACTGAAGCTTTCTTT	CAIDRGPEDTEAFF
TRBV7-9	-	-	TRBJ2-1	TGTGCCAGCAGCTTAAACGCGGCGGGGCACAATGAGCAGTTCTTC	CASSLNAAGHNEQFF
TRBV6-2/TRBV6-3	-	-	TRBJ2-5	TGTGCCAGCAGTTTGCGGAGGGGGCAAGAGACCCAGTACTTC	CASSLRRGQETQYF
TRBV5-5	-	TRBD2	TRBJ2-1	TGTGCCAGCAGCTGGGGCGGGGGGGCCTACAATGAGCAGTTCTTC	CASSWGGGAYNEQFF
TRBV6-4	-	TRBD2	TRBJ2-1	TGTGCCAGCAGACTTTATTCTAGCGGGGGGTCACTTGGCAATGAGCAGTTCTTC	CASRLYSSGGSLGNEQFF
TRBV19	-	TRBD1	TRBJ2-5	TGTGCCAGTAGTACGCCAACCGGGACAGAGATTCAAGAGACCCAGTACTTC	CASSTPTGTEIQETQYF
TRBV6-2/TRBV6-3	-	TRBD1	TRBJ2-5	TGTGCCAGCAGTTACGGGACAGGGAAGACCCAGTACTTC	CASSYGTGKTQYF
TRBV5-4	-	TRBD2	TRBJ2-7	TGTGCCAGCAGCCTGACTAGCGGGCCACTCTTCGAGCAGTACTTC	CASSLTSGPLFEQYF
TRBV3-1/TRBV3-2	-	-	TRBJ1-1	TGTGCCAGCAGCCAAACGGACAACACTGAAGCTTTCTTT	CASSQTDNTEAFF
TRBV27	once	-	TRBJ1-2	TGTGCCAGCAGTTTAGGGGCAGCTTATGGCTACACCTTC	CASSLGAAYGYTF